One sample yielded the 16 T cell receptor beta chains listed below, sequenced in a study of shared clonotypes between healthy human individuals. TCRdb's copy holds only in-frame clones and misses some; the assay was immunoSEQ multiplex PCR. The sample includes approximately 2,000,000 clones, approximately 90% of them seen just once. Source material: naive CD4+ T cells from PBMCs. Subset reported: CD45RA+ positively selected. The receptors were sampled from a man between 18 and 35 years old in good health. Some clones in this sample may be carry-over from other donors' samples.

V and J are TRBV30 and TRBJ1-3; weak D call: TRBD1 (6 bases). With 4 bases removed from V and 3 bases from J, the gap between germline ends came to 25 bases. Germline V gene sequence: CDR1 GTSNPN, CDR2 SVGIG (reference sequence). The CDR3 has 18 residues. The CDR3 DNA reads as TGTGCCTGGAATCGGGGCAGGGGCCCGGTGGTAGTTGGAAACACCATATATTTT. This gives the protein CAWNRGRGPVVVGNTIYF.

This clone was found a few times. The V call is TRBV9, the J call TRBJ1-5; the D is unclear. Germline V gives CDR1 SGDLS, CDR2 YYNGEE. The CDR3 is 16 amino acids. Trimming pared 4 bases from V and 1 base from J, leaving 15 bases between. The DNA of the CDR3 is TGTGCCAGCAGCCCCCAGGCGGACCCAAGCAATCAGCCCCAGCATTTT. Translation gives CASSPQADPSNQPQHF.

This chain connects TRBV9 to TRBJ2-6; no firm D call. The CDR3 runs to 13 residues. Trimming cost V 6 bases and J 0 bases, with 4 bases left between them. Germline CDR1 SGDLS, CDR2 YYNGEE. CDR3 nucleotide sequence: TGTGCCAGCACCCACTCTGGGGCCAACGTCCTGACTTTC. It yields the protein CASTHSGANVLTF.

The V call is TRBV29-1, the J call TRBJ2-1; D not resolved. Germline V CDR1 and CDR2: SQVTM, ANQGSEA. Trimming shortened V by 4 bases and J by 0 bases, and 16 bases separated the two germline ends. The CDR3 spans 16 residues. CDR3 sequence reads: CSVVFATQSSYNEQFF. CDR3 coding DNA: TGCAGCGTTGTTTTCGCGACCCAGAGCTCCTACAATGAGCAGTTCTTC.

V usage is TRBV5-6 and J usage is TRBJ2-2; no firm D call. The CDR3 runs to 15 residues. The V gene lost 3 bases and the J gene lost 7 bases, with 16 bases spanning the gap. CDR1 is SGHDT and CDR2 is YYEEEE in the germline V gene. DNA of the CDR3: TGTGCCAGCAGCTCACAACCCCAAAAAAGCGGGGAGCTGTTTTTT. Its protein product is CASSSQPQKSGELFF.

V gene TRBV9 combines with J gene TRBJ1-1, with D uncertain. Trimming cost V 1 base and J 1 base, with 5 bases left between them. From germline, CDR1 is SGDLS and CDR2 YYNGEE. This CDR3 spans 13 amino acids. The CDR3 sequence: CASSVHGNTEAFF. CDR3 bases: TGTGCCAGCAGCGTACACGGGAACACTGAAGCTTTCTTT.

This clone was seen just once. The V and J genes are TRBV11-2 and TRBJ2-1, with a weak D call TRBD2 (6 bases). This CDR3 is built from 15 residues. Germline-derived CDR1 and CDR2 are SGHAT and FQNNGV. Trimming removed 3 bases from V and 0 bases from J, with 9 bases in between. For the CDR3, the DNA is TGTGCCAGCAGCTTCCACGGGGGCTCCTACAATGAGCAGTTCTTC. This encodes CASSFHGGSYNEQFF.

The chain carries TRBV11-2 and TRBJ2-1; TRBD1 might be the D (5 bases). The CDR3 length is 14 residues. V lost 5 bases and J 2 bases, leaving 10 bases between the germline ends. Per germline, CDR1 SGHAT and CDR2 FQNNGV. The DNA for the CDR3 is TGTGCCAGCAGCCCCCCAGGGACCTACAATGAGCAGTTCTTC. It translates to CASSPPGTYNEQFF.

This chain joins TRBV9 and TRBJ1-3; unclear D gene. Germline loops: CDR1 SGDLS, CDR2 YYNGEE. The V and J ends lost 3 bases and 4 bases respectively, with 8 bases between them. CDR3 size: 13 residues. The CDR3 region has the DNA TGTGCCAGCAGCGAGATGGGAGGAAACACCATATATTTT. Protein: CASSEMGGNTIYF.

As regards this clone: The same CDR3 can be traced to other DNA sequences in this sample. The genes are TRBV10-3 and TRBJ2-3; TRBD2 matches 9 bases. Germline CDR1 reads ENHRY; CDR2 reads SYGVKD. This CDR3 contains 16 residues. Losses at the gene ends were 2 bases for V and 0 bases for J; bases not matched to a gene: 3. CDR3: CAISEGLAGSTDTQYF. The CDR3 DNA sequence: TGTGCCATCAGTGAGGGCCTAGCGGGGAGCACAGATACGCAGTATTTT.

The CDR3 DNA is TGTGCCAGTAAGGGACGAGGACAAGCTTTCTTT. Translation: CASKGRGQAFF. The chain has TRBV19 and TRBJ1-1; perhaps TRBD1 as D (5 bases). V lost 7 bases to trimming and J lost 9 bases, with 12 bases between them. The CDR3 covers 11 residues. Germline-derived CDR1 and CDR2 are LNHDA and SQIVND (reference sequence).

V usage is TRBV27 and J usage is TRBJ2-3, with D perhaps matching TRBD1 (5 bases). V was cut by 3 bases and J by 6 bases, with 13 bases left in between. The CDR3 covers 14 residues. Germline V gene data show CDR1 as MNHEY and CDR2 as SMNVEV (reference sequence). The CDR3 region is CASSFSRTLDTQYF. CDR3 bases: TGTGCCAGCAGTTTTAGTAGGACACTCGATACGCAGTATTTT.

The CDR3, as DNA: TGTGCCTTTAGAGGGACGGGAGGGCGCGACACCGGGGAGCTGTTTTTT. It translates to CAFRGTGGRDTGELFF. The chain employs TRBV2 and TRBJ2-2, with 8 bases aligning to TRBD2. The germline V gene encodes CDR1 SNHLY and CDR2 FYNNEI. V shed 11 bases, J shed 3 bases, and the junction held 14 bases outside the gene matches. The CDR3 loop spans 16 amino acids.

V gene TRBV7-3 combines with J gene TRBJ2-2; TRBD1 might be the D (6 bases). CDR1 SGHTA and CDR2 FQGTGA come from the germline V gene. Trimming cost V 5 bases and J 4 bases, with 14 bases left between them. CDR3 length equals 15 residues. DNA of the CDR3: TGTGCCAGCAGCCCACTCGGACAGAGCACCGGGGAGCTGTTTTTT. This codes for CASSPLGQSTGELFF.

The CDR3 sequence: CASSPGIGGSWETQYF. The CDR3 coding sequence is TGCGCCAGCAGCCCGGGGATCGGGGGGTCGTGGGAGACCCAGTACTTC. The chain recombines TRBV5-1 with TRBJ2-5; TRBD2 matches 7 bases. There are 16 residues in the CDR3. Germline V gives CDR1 SGHRS, CDR2 YFSETQ. After removal of 4 bases from V and 5 bases from J, the junction contained 14 bases not matched to a gene.

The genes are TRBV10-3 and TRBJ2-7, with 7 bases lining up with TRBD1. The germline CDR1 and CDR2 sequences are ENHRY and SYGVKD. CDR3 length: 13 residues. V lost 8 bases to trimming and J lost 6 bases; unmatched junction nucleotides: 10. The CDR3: CAIGRGSNREQYF. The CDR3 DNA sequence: TGTGCCATCGGCAGGGGGAGTAATCGCGAGCAGTACTTC.